The clone carrying this T cell receptor beta chain was recorded only once. These data originate in a study of blood T cell repertoires in COVID-19. Overall study: Acute and convalescent COVID-19 specimens originated in the United States, Italy and Spain. Nucleic acid was either cDNA or gDNA, and it came from T cells, B-cell-depleted T cells, or PBMCs.

This CDR3 contains 12 residues. In germline, CDR1 is LGHDT, CDR2 YNNKEL (reference sequence). V dropped 0 bases and J dropped 4 bases, with 4 bases sitting between them. The Seattle site enrolled patients during active infection and followed them longitudinally. Per the original methods: Researchers report that nucleated cell counts were estimated from reference gene primer amplification. Data came from immunoSEQ multiplex PCR; TCRdb stores just in-frame clones and leaves some out. V, J and clone size derive from that table, while D and trimming were established from the DNA sequence. The data hold about 69,000 clones, with around 86% observed a single time.

This chain connects TRBV3-1 (or the pseudogene TRBV3-2) to TRBJ2-7; no reliable D call. The TCR sequence derives from a man in his forties with COVID-19, enrolled during active disease. Material: peripheral blood. CDR3 sequence (DNA): TGTGCCAGCAGCCAAGAATCGTACGAGCAGTACTTC. This translates into CASSQESYEQYF.